The 24 T cell receptor beta chains below come from one sample, sequenced in a study of T cells after somatic rescue of genetic block. TCRdb keeps only in-frame clones here, not all; method: immunoSEQ multiplex PCR. The sample has some 67,000 clones, around 92% seen once. Specimen: peripheral blood mononuclear cells (PBMCs). The source of these receptors is a man in his forties or fifties.

This rearrangement joins TRBV30 to TRBJ1-2; the match to TRBD1 covers 9 bases. CDR3 size: 14 residues. The V and J ends lost 2 bases and 8 bases, in that order; junction bases with no gene match: 9. Germline assignment: CDR1 GTSNPN and CDR2 SVGIG (reference sequence). CDR3 nucleotides: TGTGCCTGGAGTCATACAGGGGGCTTCTACGGCTACACCTTC. Its protein is CAWSHTGGFYGYTF.

This rearrangement joins TRBV28 to TRBJ2-3; TRBD2 matches at 7 bases. The CDR3 runs 16 residues. J was trimmed by 4 bases and V by 3 bases; bases with no gene match: 10. Germline V gene sequence: CDR1 MDHEN, CDR2 SYDVKM. CDR3 amino acids: CASSFLGGSGPDTQYF. The CDR3 DNA follows: TGTGCCAGCAGTTTCTTGGGCGGGAGCGGCCCAGATACGCAGTATTTT.

V is TRBV7-8 and J is TRBJ2-7; no firm D call. Germline-derived CDR1 and CDR2 are SGHVS and FQNEAQ. The V gene lost 4 bases and the J gene lost 2 bases, with 18 bases spanning the gap. This CDR3 region has 16 residues. CDR3 coding DNA: TGTGCCAGCAGCTCTTCCCGGGCCCGAGGAACCTACGAGCAGTACTTC. Its protein is CASSSSRARGTYEQYF.

V usage is TRBV29-1 and J usage is TRBJ2-1, with TRBD2 as a possible D gene (5 bases). From germline, CDR1 is SQVTM and CDR2 ANQGSEA. The CDR3 covers 12 residues. Between the trimmed V and J ends, which lost 4 bases and 8 bases, there was a span of 12 bases. The CDR3 DNA sequence: TGCAGCGTTGTTCGAGGGTTCGATGAGCAGTTCTTC. This codes for CSVVRGFDEQFF.

The rearrangement uses TRBV5-1 and TRBJ1-4; 9 bases match TRBD1. The CDR3 spans 15 residues. CDR1 and CDR2 (germline): SGHRS, YFSETQ. V was clipped by 4 bases and J by 8 bases; unmatched bases: 9. The CDR3 reads CASSAAGQGLEKLFF. The CDR3 DNA reads as TGCGCCAGCAGCGCGGCGGGACAGGGACTAGAAAAACTGTTTTTT.

V usage is TRBV19 and J usage is TRBJ1-5; D call uncertain. The germline V gene encodes CDR1 LNHDA and CDR2 SQIVND (reference sequence). V lost 8 bases and J 0 bases, leaving 8 bases between the germline ends. This CDR3 comprises 13 residues. The CDR3 spells CASSQYSNQPQHF. The CDR3 DNA reads as TGTGCCAGTTCACAGTATAGCAATCAGCCCCAGCATTTT. Combining the CDR3 with reference TRBV19 and TRBJ1-5 gives the whole variable domain DGGITQSPKYLFRKEGQNVTLSCEQNLNHDAMYWYRQDPGQGLRLIYYSQIVNDFQKGDIAEGYSVSREKKESFPLTVTSAQKNPTAFYLCASSQYSNQPQHFGDGTRLSIL.

The rearrangement links TRBV9 to TRBJ2-2; D unresolved. CDR1 is SGDLS, CDR2 YYNGEE, per germline. Trimming removed 0 bases at V and 1 base at J, with 7 bases between. The CDR3 loop spans 15 amino acids. CDR3 region: CASSVDVQNTGELFF. The DNA for the CDR3 is TGTGCCAGCAGCGTAGATGTGCAGAACACCGGGGAGCTGTTTTTT.

The chain recombines TRBV18 with TRBJ2-7; TRBD2 might be the D (6 bases). This CDR3 spans 14 amino acids. Trimming pared 2 bases from V and 4 bases from J, leaving 12 bases between. Germline loops: CDR1 KGHSH, CDR2 LQKENI. The CDR3 loop is CASSPYGGDYEQYF. CDR3 DNA: TGTGCCAGCTCACCATACGGGGGAGATTACGAGCAGTACTTC.

This clone was seen just once. The chain carries TRBV27 and TRBJ2-7, with 12 positions matching TRBD2. The V gene's germline CDR1 is MNHEY and CDR2 SMNVEV (reference sequence). Germline trimming cut 5 bases from V and 5 bases from J; bases unmatched to any gene: 4. The CDR3 is 14 residues long. The CDR3 DNA reads TGTGCCAGCAGTAGGACTAGCGGGGACAACGAGCAGTACTTC. It is translated as CASSRTSGDNEQYF.

The CDR3 protein is CAWRGGPISSYNSPLHF. The CDR3 region has the DNA TGTGCCTGGAGAGGCGGGCCCATTAGCTCCTATAATTCACCCCTCCACTTT. The chain carries TRBV30 and TRBJ1-6; unclear D gene. Germline V gene lookup returns CDR1 GTSNPN and CDR2 SVGIG (reference sequence). The CDR3 has 17 residues. V lost 3 bases, J lost 0 bases, and 15 bases lay in between.

This chain uses TRBV5-1 with TRBJ2-7, with TRBD1 matching 7 bases. This CDR3 is 14 amino acids long. CDR1 SGHRS and CDR2 YFSETQ come from the germline V gene. The J segment lost 2 bases and the V segment lost 7 bases, leaving 9 bases of the junction unmatched. CDR3 amino acids: CASGPPGQPYEQYF. CDR3 DNA: TGCGCCAGCGGGCCTCCGGGACAGCCCTACGAGCAGTACTTC.

In the case of this clone: Other DNA sequences in the sample encode the same CDR3. The CDR3 DNA reads as TGTGCCAGCAGCTTAGAGGGGGACTCTCGGTACTTC. It is translated as CASSLEGDSRYF. V and J are TRBV7-9 and TRBJ2-7; D is possibly TRBD1 or TRBD2 (6 bases each). CDR1 is SEHNR and CDR2 is FQNEAQ in the germline V gene (reference sequence). The V gene lost 1 base and the J gene lost 12 bases, with 13 bases spanning the gap. The CDR3 consists of 12 residues.

V and J are TRBV4-1 and TRBJ2-5; D uncertain. Looked up from germline, CDR1 is MGHRA and CDR2 is YSYEKL. The CDR3 is 17 amino acids. V lost 0 bases and J lost 5, with 19 bases in between. The CDR3, as DNA: TGCGCCAGCAGCCAAGAGATAGCCAGGAACCGACGGGAGACCCAGTACTTC. Translating gives CASSQEIARNRRETQYF.

The chain carries TRBV7-2 and TRBJ2-1; 9 bases map to TRBD2. This CDR3 comprises 15 residues. V was clipped by 2 bases and J by 9 bases; unmatched bases: 8. Germline V CDR1 and CDR2: SGHTA, FQGNSA. The CDR3 reads CASSLRGLAGTEQFF. DNA of the CDR3: TGTGCCAGCAGCTTAAGGGGGCTAGCGGGAACTGAGCAGTTCTTC.

This chain links TRBV2 with TRBJ1-1, with a possible D match to TRBD1 (6 bases). V was clipped by 1 base and J by 5 bases, with 8 bases between them. There are 13 residues in the CDR3. CDR1 and CDR2 from the germline V gene are SNHLY and FYNNEI. Written as DNA, the CDR3 is TGTGCCAGCAGTGAAGAAGGGGGGACTGAAGCTTTCTTT. Translation: CASSEEGGTEAFF. The whole variable domain, remainder taken from reference TRBV2 and TRBJ1-1, is EPEVTQTPSHQVTQMGQEVILRCVPISNHLYFYWYRQILGQKVEFLVSFYNNEISEKSEIFDDQFSVERPDGSNFTLKIRSTKLEDSAMYFCASSEEGGTEAFFGQGTRLTVV.

This clone was seen just once. J is TRBJ2-1 and V is TRBV30; D remains unclear. V was pared by 3 bases and J by 4 bases, with 13 bases between. The CDR3 is made up of 14 amino acids. CDR1 and CDR2 from the germline V gene are GTSNPN and SVGIG (reference sequence). Written as DNA, the CDR3 is TGTGCCTGGAGGCCAGCGACACCGTACAATGAGCAGTTCTTC. Amino acids: CAWRPATPYNEQFF.

The rearrangement joins TRBV11-2 to TRBJ1-1; D unclear. Looked up from germline, CDR1 is SGHAT and CDR2 is FQNNGV. The CDR3 is made up of 15 amino acids. Trimming removed 0 bases at V and 7 bases at J, with 15 bases between. DNA for the CDR3: TGTGCCAGCAGCTTAGATCATACATATCGGAGTGAAGCTTTCTTT. This gives the protein CASSLDHTYRSEAFF.

This clone was counted once. This chain uses TRBV5-1 with TRBJ2-7; D possibly corresponds to TRBD1 (6 bases). Trimming pared 4 bases from V and 3 bases from J, leaving 17 bases between. The V gene's germline CDR1 is SGHRS and CDR2 YFSETQ. This CDR3 comprises 15 residues. The chain's CDR3 is CASSPQGVGGYEQYF. The DNA of the CDR3 is TGCGCCAGCAGCCCACAGGGAGTAGGAGGCTACGAGCAGTACTTC.

V usage is TRBV11-2 and J usage is TRBJ2-1; no clear D gene. The V end was cut by 4 bases, the J end by 4 bases, with 5 bases between. CDR1 and CDR2 (germline): SGHAT, FQNNGV. The CDR3 is 12 residues long. The CDR3 here is CASSSVYNEQFF. CDR3 bases: TGTGCCAGCAGCTCCGTTTACAATGAGCAGTTCTTC.

The rearrangement uses TRBV7-2 and TRBJ2-2; D not certain. The CDR3 has 14 amino acids. V lost 1 base and J 5 bases, leaving 8 bases between the germline ends. CDR1 is SGHTA and CDR2 is FQGNSA in the germline V gene. As DNA, the CDR3 is TGTGCCAGCAGCTTAGGAACACCGACCGGGGAGCTGTTTTTT. Protein product: CASSLGTPTGELFF.

The CDR3 protein is CAIRDGGREQYF. Here the CDR3 DNA reads TGTGCCATCAGGGACGGAGGCAGGGAGCAGTACTTC. This chain links TRBV10-3 with TRBJ2-7; tentatively, D is TRBD2 (5 bases). The CDR3 spans 12 residues. Between the trimmed V and J ends, which lost 6 bases and 7 bases, there was a span of 13 bases. The V gene's germline CDR1 is ENHRY and CDR2 SYGVKD.

This chain joins TRBV5-6 and TRBJ2-7; 9 bases fit TRBD1. The CDR3 runs 15 residues. V was pared by 3 bases and J by 3 bases, with 7 bases of the junction left unmatched. Per germline, CDR1 SGHDT and CDR2 YYEEEE. CDR3 sequence (DNA): TGTGCCAGCAGCTCAGGGACAGGGACATACTACGAGCAGTACTTC. It specifies CASSSGTGTYYEQYF.

This chain links TRBV7-2 with TRBJ2-5, with a tentative D call TRBD1 (5 bases). CDR1 is SGHTA and CDR2 is FQGNSA in the germline V gene. The ends were cut back, 1 base at V and 5 bases at J, with 17 bases in the middle. CDR3 length: 16 residues. The DNA of the CDR3 is TGTGCCAGCAGCTTAGGCTCGGCCAGGGCTGCCGAGACCCAGTACTTC. This gives the protein CASSLGSARAAETQYF. The full variable domain, with the rest looked up from reference TRBV7-2 and TRBJ2-5, is GAGVSQSPSNKVTEKGKDVELRCDPISGHTALYWYRQSLGQGLEFLIYFQGNSAPDKSGLPSDRFSAERTGGSVSTLTIQRTQQEDSAVYLCASSLGSARAAETQYFGPGTRLLVL.

V gene TRBV11-3 combines with J gene TRBJ1-1, with 7 bases identical to TRBD1. Germline CDR1 reads SGHNT; CDR2 reads YENEEA. The junction had 8 bases not matched to a gene; V was cut back by 5 bases and J by 8 bases. This CDR3 is built from 13 residues. The CDR3 DNA is TGTGCCAGCAGCCAAGGGACAGAAAACGAAGCTTTCTTT. Protein sequence: CASSQGTENEAFF. The whole variable domain, remainder taken from reference TRBV11-3 and TRBJ1-1, is EAGVVQSPRYKIIEKKQPVAFWCNPISGHNTLYWYLQNLGQGPELLIRYENEEAVDDSQLPKDRFSAERLKGVDSTLKIQPAELGDSAVYLCASSQGTENEAFFGQGTRLTVV.